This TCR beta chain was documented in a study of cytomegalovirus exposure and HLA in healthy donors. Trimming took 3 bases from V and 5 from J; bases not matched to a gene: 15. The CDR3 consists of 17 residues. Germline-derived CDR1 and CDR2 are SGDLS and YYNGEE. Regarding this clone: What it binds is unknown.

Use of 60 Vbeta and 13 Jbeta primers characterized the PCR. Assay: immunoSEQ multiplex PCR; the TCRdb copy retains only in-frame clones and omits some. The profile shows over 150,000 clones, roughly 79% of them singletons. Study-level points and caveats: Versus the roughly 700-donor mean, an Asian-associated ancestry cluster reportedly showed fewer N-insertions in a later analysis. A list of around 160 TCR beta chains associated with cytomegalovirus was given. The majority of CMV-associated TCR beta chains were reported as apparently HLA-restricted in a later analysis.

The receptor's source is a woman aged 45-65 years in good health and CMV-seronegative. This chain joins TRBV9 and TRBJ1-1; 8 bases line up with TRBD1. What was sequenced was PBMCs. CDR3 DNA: TGTGCCAGCAGCGCACGACAGGGGATCACTGGTTGGACTGAAGCTTTCTTT. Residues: CASSARQGITGWTEAFF.